The clone carrying this T cell receptor beta chain has at least ten counts. As yet, its antigen is unknown. Clinical Activity Scores of at least 3, NOSPECS grades of at least 4 and durations under 3 months characterized ophthalmopathy patients. PBMCs were collected from an approximately 10 ml volume of fresh peripheral blood. There were TCR beta CDR3 regions amplified from RNA transcripts. First-round RT-PCR targeting the TCR CDR3 was performed with the HTBI primer set. TCRdb reprocessed the multiplex PCR reads via MiXCR and lists one record per CDR3 protein. This sample carries 250,000 to 350,000 distinct CDR3 sequences, 15% to 20% of them seen once, and the ten largest clones take around 58%. The record originates from a study of T cells in Graves' hyperthyroidism and ophthalmopathy. Study background: At initial diagnosis, before any treatment had begun, peripheral blood was obtained.

Study findings and constraints: In blood, most of the thyroid clonotypes expanded above 0.001 were also present.

The ends lost 0 bases at V and 11 bases at J; junction bases unmatched: 6. Germline CDR1 is MNHEY and CDR2 is SVGEGT. The CDR3 totals 14 residues. The origin of this receptor is an older woman with Graves' ophthalmopathy. Source material: blood. This chain connects TRBV6-2 or TRBV6-3 to TRBJ2-4; TRBD1 matches 8 bases. The CDR3 is CASSYSRTGQVQYF. CDR3 coding DNA: TGTGCCAGCAGTTACTCTAGGACAGGGCAAGTTCAGTACTTC.